These 30 T cell receptor beta chains came from one sample sequenced in a study of T-cell reconstitution after alpha-beta-depleted transplantation in children. The library targeted TCRbeta and was prepared with unique molecular identifiers. MiXCR, run by TCRdb on the PCR reads, gives a single entry per CDR3 protein. The sample shows 500,000 to 600,000 distinct CDR3 sequences, approximately 30% of them seen only once. This specimen consisted of PBMCs from the stem cell graft donor, obtained from the stem cell graft. These receptors were taken from a human donor who donated a stem cell graft to a child with aplastic anemia.

The chain uses TRBV18 and TRBJ2-7; 10 bases are shared with TRBD1. CDR1 is KGHSH and CDR2 is LQKENI in the germline V gene. V shed 4 bases and J 0 bases; nucleotides not matched to a gene: 3. This CDR3 has 15 residues. The CDR3 nucleotides are TGTGCCAGCTCACTGGGACAGGGGAACTCCTACGAGCAGTACGTC. Translation gives CASSLGQGNSYEQYV.

V gene TRBV29-1 combines with J gene TRBJ2-1, with a tentative D call TRBD1 (6 bases). Trimming stripped 7 bases from V and 8 bases from J, with 12 bases between. Germline V gene lookup returns CDR1 SQVTM and CDR2 ANQGSEA. This CDR3 is 11 amino acids long. In DNA, the CDR3 is TGCAGCGCGGCAGGGGCGGATGAGCAGTTCTTC. It encodes CSAAGADEQFF.

The chain has TRBV7-9 and TRBJ2-7, with D maybe TRBD1 (5 bases). Germline V CDR1 and CDR2: SEHNR, FQNEAQ (reference sequence). Trimming removed 2 bases from V and 2 bases from J, with 13 bases in between. CDR3 length: 15 residues. The CDR3 sequence: CASSLLYRSPYEQYV. The DNA for the CDR3 is TGTGCCAGCAGCTTACTCTACAGGAGCCCCTACGAGCAGTACGTC.

This clonotype was seen ten or more times. The chain is built from TRBV20-1 and TRBJ1-6, with TRBD1 as a possible D gene (5 bases). Germline CDR1 and CDR2: DFQATT and SNEGSKA (reference sequence). The CDR3 extends over 13 amino acids. The CDR3 nucleotides read TGCAGCCCAGCAGGCAGGGAGAGTTCACCCCTCCACTTT. Amino acid sequence: CSPAGRESSPLHF.

This clonotype was detected many times. The V gene is TRBV29-1, the J gene TRBJ2-1, with no clear D. CDR3 length: 12 amino acids. The V gene's germline CDR1 is SQVTM and CDR2 ANQGSEA. V was cut by 2 bases and J by 1 base, with 3 bases left in between. The CDR3 DNA is TGCAGCGTTGAAAGTTCCTACAATGAGCAGTTCTTC. Translated: CSVESSYNEQFF.

The chain combines TRBV20-1 with TRBJ2-3; unclear D gene. The CDR3 is made up of 14 amino acids. V was clipped by 6 bases and J by 0 bases, with 13 bases between them. The germline V gene encodes CDR1 DFQATT and CDR2 SNEGSKA (reference sequence). The CDR3 here is CSAVWGPSTDTQYF. The CDR3 coding sequence is TGCAGTGCCGTTTGGGGTCCTAGCACAGATACGCAGTATTTT.

This clonotype was recorded at least ten times. CDR3 region: CASRANTEAFF. The CDR3 DNA reads as TGTGCCAGCAGGGCGAACACTGAAGCTTTCTTT. The chain has TRBV28 and TRBJ1-1, with D unclear. V lost 6 bases, J lost 1 base, and 3 bases lay in between. The CDR3 spans 11 residues. From germline, CDR1 is MDHEN and CDR2 SYDVKM.

This clonotype was recorded a few times. The genes are TRBV11-2 and TRBJ1-3, with D possibly matching TRBD1 (5 bases). Trimming left V 1 base short and J 1 base short, with 17 bases between. The CDR3 is 18 residues long. Germline CDR1 reads SGHAT; CDR2 reads FQNNGV. The CDR3 DNA is TGTGCCAGCAGCTTAGGATACGGGGGATTGGTTTCTGGAAACACCATATATTTT. Its protein is CASSLGYGGLVSGNTIYF.

This sequence joins TRBV6-1 and TRBJ2-1; 9 positions match TRBD1. V lost 4 bases to trimming and J lost 8 bases; unmatched junction nucleotides: 9. CDR3 length: 15 amino acids. CDR1 MNHNS and CDR2 SASEGT come from the germline V gene. CDR3 sequence: CASSAGTGRIDEQFF. The CDR3 DNA sequence: TGTGCCAGCAGTGCAGGGACAGGGCGGATTGATGAGCAGTTCTTC.

The J gene is TRBJ2-1, the V gene TRBV20-1, with 12 bases that match TRBD2. Germline V gives CDR1 DFQATT, CDR2 SNEGSKA (reference sequence). The CDR3 is 17 residues long. V was clipped by 6 bases and J by 5 bases; unmatched bases: 14. CDR3 amino acids: CSAHEPGGLAGHNEQFF. The CDR3 nucleotides are TGCAGTGCCCACGAACCAGGGGGACTAGCGGGTCACAATGAGCAGTTCTTC.

The CDR3 loop reads CASRGVGNNYGYTF. CDR3 DNA sequence: TGTGCCAGCAGAGGTGTCGGTAATAACTATGGCTACACCTTC. The genes are TRBV5-5 and TRBJ1-2; no clear D. The CDR3 runs 14 residues. Looked up from germline, CDR1 is SGHKS and CDR2 is YYEKEE (reference sequence). V was shortened by 5 bases and J by 1 base, with 12 bases between the two germline ends. Variable domain in full (rest from reference TRBV5-5 and TRBJ1-2): DAGVTQSPTHLIKTRGQQVTLRCSPISGHKSVSWYQQVLGQGPQFIFQYYEKEERGRGNFPDRFSARQFPNYSSELNVNALLLGDSALYLCASRGVGNNYGYTFGSGTRLTVV.

This chain uses TRBV18 with TRBJ1-3; 10 nucleotides line up with TRBD1. Germline V gene sequence: CDR1 KGHSH, CDR2 LQKENI. J lost 0 bases, V lost 2 bases, and 4 bases had no gene match. CDR3 length equals 17 residues. CDR3 sequence reads: CASSPGTGAYSGNTIYF. The CDR3, as DNA: TGTGCCAGCTCACCAGGGACAGGGGCCTACTCTGGAAACACCATATATTTT.

The V gene is TRBV6-1, the J gene TRBJ1-5; TRBD1 matches 8 bases. CDR3 length: 15 amino acids. CDR1 and CDR2 from the germline V gene are MNHNS and SASEGT. Trimming took 4 bases from V and 6 from J; bases not matched to a gene: 8. CDR3 DNA: TGTGCCAGCAGTGTCGACAGGGGTGCGGTTCAGCCCCAGCATTTT. Residues: CASSVDRGAVQPQHF.

The chain recombines TRBV5-5 with TRBJ1-3; D unclear. The CDR3 is made up of 16 amino acids. Germline-derived CDR1 and CDR2 are SGHKS and YYEKEE (reference sequence). V shed 0 bases and J shed 0 bases, with 10 bases lying between them. CDR3: CASSLDIQSSGNTIYF. CDR3 in DNA: TGTGCCAGCAGCTTGGACATCCAGAGCTCTGGAAACACCATATATTTT.

The chain recombines TRBV5-4 with TRBJ2-5; 9 nucleotides align to TRBD2. The J segment lost 4 bases and the V segment lost 2 bases, leaving 9 bases of the junction unmatched. CDR1 and CDR2 (germline): SGHNT, YYREEE (reference sequence). This CDR3 region has 16 residues. The CDR3 DNA reads TGTGCCAGCAGCTTTGGGCGGGAGGGCCTAGGAGAGACCCAGTACTTC. It specifies CASSFGREGLGETQYF.

This clonotype was seen only a few times. V gene TRBV20-1 combines with J gene TRBJ1-1; D is ambiguous. The CDR3 consists of 17 residues. Germline CDR1 and CDR2: DFQATT and SNEGSKA (reference sequence). The CDR3 loop is CSPLGVAGPRVGTEAFF. In nucleotides, the CDR3 is TGCAGCCCACTAGGAGTTGCAGGCCCGAGAGTTGGCACTGAAGCTTTCTTT.

Only a few counts were recorded for this clonotype. The gene calls are TRBV9 and TRBJ2-1, with 9 nucleotides matching TRBD2. This CDR3 has 14 residues. The V gene's germline CDR1 is SGDLS and CDR2 YYNGEE. V dropped 3 bases and J dropped 6; count of bases not matched to a gene: 4. The CDR3 loop reads CASSGSGSTNEQFF. The CDR3 DNA follows: TGTGCCAGCAGCGGTAGCGGGAGTACCAATGAGCAGTTCTTC.

The chain is built from TRBV7-2 and TRBJ1-3; possibly TRBD1 for D (6 bases). CDR1 SGHTA and CDR2 FQGNSA come from the germline V gene. The CDR3 extends over 15 amino acids. The V end was cut by 1 base, the J end by 2 bases, with 9 bases between. The CDR3 sequence is CASSLGGQAGNTIYF. The CDR3 region has the DNA TGTGCCAGCAGCTTAGGGGGACAAGCTGGAAACACCATATATTTT.

This clonotype was seen a handful of times. V usage is TRBV7-2 and J usage is TRBJ2-5; D gene ambiguous. Germline CDR1 is SGHTA and CDR2 is FQGNSA. The V end was cut by 4 bases, the J end by 1 base, with 7 bases between. This CDR3 spans 13 amino acids. CDR3 DNA sequence: TGTGCCAGCAGCTCGTGGAGCCAAGAGACCCAGTACTTC. Translated: CASSSWSQETQYF.

In its sample, this clonotype was seen a few times. This chain links TRBV6-5 with TRBJ1-1; TRBD1 might be the D (5 bases). Germline lookup yields CDR1 MNHEY and CDR2 SVGAGI. V was cut by 7 bases and J by 3 bases, with 12 bases left in between. This CDR3 is 13 amino acids long. CDR3 loop: CASINSGDTEAFF. The CDR3 DNA sequence: TGTGCCAGCATTAACTCGGGGGACACTGAAGCTTTCTTT.

This clonotype was seen a handful of times. One end of the junction fails to match germline, which may point to a read error. The chain carries TRBV29-1 and TRBJ2-3; TRBD1 is a possible D gene (6 bases). This CDR3 has 12 amino acids. CDR1 is SQVTM, CDR2 ANQGSEA, per germline. The DNA for the CDR3 is TGCAGCGTTGAAGCGGAGTACAGGGACATGGTTTTT. Protein: CSVEAEYRDMVF.

This clonotype was observed a handful of times. V is TRBV10-3 and J is TRBJ2-5, with D possibly being TRBD2 (5 bases). Looked up from germline, CDR1 is ENHRY and CDR2 is SYGVKD. Trimming cost V 6 bases and J 3 bases, with 11 bases left between them. This CDR3 is 13 amino acids long. Written as DNA, the CDR3 is TGTGCCATCAGGAGCGGACTCGAAGAGACCCAGTACTTC. Residues: CAIRSGLEETQYF.

The V gene is TRBV9, the J gene TRBJ2-7, with TRBD2 matching 9 bases. This CDR3 comprises 16 residues. Germline assignment: CDR1 SGDLS and CDR2 YYNGEE. V shed 4 bases, J shed 0 bases, and the junction held 8 bases outside the gene matches. The CDR3 sequence is CASSPPAGGNSYEQYF. The CDR3 bases are TGTGCCAGCAGCCCTCCGGCGGGGGGGAACTCCTACGAGCAGTACTTC.

The chain links TRBV12-3 or TRBV12-4 to TRBJ1-2; tentative D call: TRBD1 (5 bases). The CDR3 loop spans 13 amino acids. Trimming took off 1 base at V and 8 bases at J, with 11 bases between the two ends. DNA of the CDR3: TGTGCCAGCAGTTTAGGGGGCGCGGGCGGCTACACCTTC. This codes for CASSLGGAGGYTF.

V usage is TRBV27 and J usage is TRBJ1-2; D not certain. V was pared by 3 bases and J by 0 bases, with 20 bases between. The CDR3 is made up of 18 amino acids. Germline V gene sequence: CDR1 MNHEY, CDR2 SMNVEV (reference sequence). DNA for the CDR3: TGTGCCAGCAGTTTGCTCGGCCCTCAGATGGGAGCTAACTATGGCTACACCTTC. This translates into CASSLLGPQMGANYGYTF.

This clonotype was counted only a few times. CDR3 nucleotides: TGCGCCAGCGGGTTTAGGGGCTGGCAGAACACCGGGGAGCTGTTTTTT. Amino acid sequence: CASGFRGWQNTGELFF. The rearrangement uses TRBV5-1 and TRBJ2-2; D might be TRBD1 (5 bases). CDR3 length: 16 residues. The V and J ends lost 7 bases and 1 base respectively, with 17 bases between them. From germline, CDR1 is SGHRS and CDR2 YFSETQ.

This clonotype was found a few times. V gene TRBV1 combines with J gene TRBJ2-7; the listed D gene, TRBD2, was not tested against the DNA. TRBV1 is annotated as a pseudogene. The CDR3 is 17 amino acids. This CDR3 is CTSSQEGSGKDTYEQYV. In DNA, the CDR3 is TGCACCAGCAGCCAAGAAGGGAGCGGGAAAGACACCTACGAGCAGTACGTC.

This rearrangement joins TRBV28 to TRBJ2-2; tentative D call: TRBD2 (5 bases). CDR1 is MDHEN and CDR2 is SYDVKM in the germline V gene. The CDR3 is 13 residues long. V lost 6 bases to trimming and J lost 11 bases, with 16 bases between them. Here the CDR3 reads CASSDGGPQELFF. CDR3 in DNA: TGTGCCAGCAGCGACGGAGGCCCTCAAGAGCTGTTTTTT.

The rearrangement links TRBV20-1 to TRBJ1-1; D unclear. The CDR3 loop spans 12 amino acids. The V gene lost 0 bases and the J gene lost 6 bases, with 8 bases spanning the gap. Per the germline V gene, CDR1 is DFQATT and CDR2 is SNEGSKA (reference sequence). CDR3 nucleotide sequence: TGCAGTGCTAGAGAGACTTTCGCTGAAGCTTTCTTT. The encoded protein is CSARETFAEAFF.

V usage is TRBV6-2 or TRBV6-3 and J usage is TRBJ1-5; D gene ambiguous. From germline, CDR1 is MNHEY and CDR2 SVGEGT. Trimming left V 5 bases short and J 4 bases short, with 15 bases between. The CDR3 is 15 amino acids. The DNA of the CDR3 is TGTGCCAGCAGTCCCCTTAGGACGGTAAATCAGCCCCAGCATTTT. Protein product: CASSPLRTVNQPQHF.